This TCR beta chain was sequenced during a study of blood T cell repertoires in COVID-19 (dated by TCRdb to 2018 to 2020). Turning to the overall study: Samples covering the acute and convalescent phases of COVID-19 were provided by collaborators in the United States, Italy and Spain. The material from the prospective study consisted of cDNA or gDNA derived from T cells, B-cell-depleted T cells, or PBMCs. Deeply sampled blood TCRbeta repertoires from subjects exposed to, actively infected with, or recovered from COVID-19 were included in the dataset. A freely available public database, intended as a resource for researchers studying the immune response to SARS-CoV-2, is where the repertoires were released. The samples were drawn from the first 160 participants of the ongoing ImmuneRACE study and from about 1,200 subjects provided by 6 global collaborators. Nearly every sample came with metadata listing a de-identified subject ID, COVID-19 status, age in years and sex. Where available, HLA class I and class II types were taken from metadata supplied by the sample provider and were not determined by assay-based typing. Overall study outcomes, separate from this receptor: The amount of clinical and demographic metadata varied by source and participant and was provided uncurated.

TCRbeta CDR3 regions were amplified from genomic DNA using the immunoSEQ Assay, a bias-controlled multiplex PCR. The study's own analysis went as follows. The number of nucleated cells in each sample was estimated from the amplification of reference gene primers within the assay. To quantify the absolute abundance of each unique TCRbeta CDR3 rearrangement, sequence reads were collapsed and filtered. Productive Simpson clonality was computed per sample as the square root of Simpson's diversity index over productive rearrangements. Not all clones reach the TCRdb copy of this immuneACCESS table, which keeps in-frame sequences only. Checked studies attribute under half of the gap to unresolved V genes and leave the rest unexplained. That table furnishes V, J and clone size, whereas the DNA furnished D and trimming. This sample is represented by approximately 100,000 clones; around 78% of them were singletons. Roughly 6.2% of the sample is in the top ten clones.

On this clone: The specificity of this receptor is unknown. The input lacks base qualities; no much larger clone sits a single base away.

One collaborating source in Seattle enrolled patients while the patients were actively infected and followed the patients over time throughout the course of disease. Collaborating institutions collected whole blood in K2EDTA tubes following their own protocols. For TCRbeta analysis, collaborators shipped samples in one of three forms: frozen whole blood, isolated PBMCs, or DNA extracted from either of those sample types. Sequenced sample: peripheral blood. This TCR derives from a man older than 75 with COVID-19, enrolled during active disease.

The CDR3 sequence is CASSVQVSGANVLTF. The DNA reads TGCGCCAGCAGCGTCCAGGTCTCTGGGGCCAACGTCCTGACTTTC. The V gene is TRBV5-1 and the J gene is TRBJ2-6, with no confidently assigned D gene. The CDR3 measures 15 amino acids from cysteine to phenylalanine. CDR3 DNA is the only sequence kept; it has 45 bases, read in frame from the first base. V loses 4 bases, J loses 0 bases, and the germline ends lie 8 bases apart. Based on the germline V gene, the CDR1 and CDR2 sequences are SGHRS and YFSETQ.